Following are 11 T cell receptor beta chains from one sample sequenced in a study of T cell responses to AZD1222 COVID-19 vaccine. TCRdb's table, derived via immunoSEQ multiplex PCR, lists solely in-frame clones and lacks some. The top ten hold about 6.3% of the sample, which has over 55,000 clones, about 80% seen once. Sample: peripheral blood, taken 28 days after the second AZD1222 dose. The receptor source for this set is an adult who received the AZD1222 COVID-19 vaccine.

CDR3 sequence: CASSHVQIGNEKLFF. The CDR3 DNA reads as TGCGCCAGCAGCCATGTTCAAATAGGGAATGAAAAACTGTTTTTT. This chain joins TRBV4-1 and TRBJ1-4; the D is unclear. The CDR3 runs to 15 residues. Deletions cut 3 bases from V and 5 bases from J, with 13 bases between. The germline V gene has CDR1 MGHRA and CDR2 YSYEKL.

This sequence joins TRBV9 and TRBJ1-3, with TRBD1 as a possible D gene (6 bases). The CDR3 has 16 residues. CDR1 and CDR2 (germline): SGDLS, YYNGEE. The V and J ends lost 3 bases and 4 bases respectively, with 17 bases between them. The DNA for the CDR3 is TGTGCCAGCAGCGGGCCAGGGGCCGGAGGAGGAAACACCATATATTTT. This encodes CASSGPGAGGGNTIYF.

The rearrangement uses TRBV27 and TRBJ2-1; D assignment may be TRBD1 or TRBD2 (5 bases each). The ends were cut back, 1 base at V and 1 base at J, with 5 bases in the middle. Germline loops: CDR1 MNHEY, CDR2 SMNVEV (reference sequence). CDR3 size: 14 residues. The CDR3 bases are TGTGCCAGCAGTTTATGGGGGTCCTACAATGAGCAGTTCTTC. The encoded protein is CASSLWGSYNEQFF.

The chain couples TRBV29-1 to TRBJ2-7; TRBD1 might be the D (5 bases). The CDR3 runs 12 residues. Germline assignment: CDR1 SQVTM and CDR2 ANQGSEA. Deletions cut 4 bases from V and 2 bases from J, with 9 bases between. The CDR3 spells CSVGYRTYEQYF. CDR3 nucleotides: TGCAGCGTTGGCTACAGGACCTACGAGCAGTACTTC.

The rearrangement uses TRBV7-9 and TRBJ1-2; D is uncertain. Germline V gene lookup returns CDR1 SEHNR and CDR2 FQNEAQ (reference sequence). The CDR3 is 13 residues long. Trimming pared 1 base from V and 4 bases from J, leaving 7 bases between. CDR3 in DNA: TGTGCCAGCAGCTTAGGTCAGATCTATGGCTACACCTTC. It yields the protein CASSLGQIYGYTF.

The CDR3 loop reads CASSLAGQEYEQYF. In DNA form, the CDR3 reads TGCGCCAGCAGCTTGGCAGGACAGGAATACGAGCAGTACTTC. The chain couples TRBV5-1 to TRBJ2-7; 7 bases align to TRBD1. In germline, CDR1 is SGHRS, CDR2 YFSETQ. The ends lost 0 bases at V and 4 bases at J; junction bases unmatched: 4. The CDR3 is 14 residues long.

The CDR3 DNA is TGTGCCAGCAGCCGCGTGGGTACGCAGTATTTT. It codes for CASSRVGTQYF. This chain connects TRBV12-3 or TRBV12-4 to TRBJ2-3; no clear D. The CDR3 is made up of 11 amino acids. V dropped 6 bases and J dropped 8 bases, with 9 bases sitting between them.

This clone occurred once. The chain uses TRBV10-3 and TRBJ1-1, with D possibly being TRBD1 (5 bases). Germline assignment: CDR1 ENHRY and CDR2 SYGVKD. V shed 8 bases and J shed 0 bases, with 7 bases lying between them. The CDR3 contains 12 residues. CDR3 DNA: TGTGCCATCGGGGGATTGAACACTGAAGCTTTCTTT. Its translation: CAIGGLNTEAFF.

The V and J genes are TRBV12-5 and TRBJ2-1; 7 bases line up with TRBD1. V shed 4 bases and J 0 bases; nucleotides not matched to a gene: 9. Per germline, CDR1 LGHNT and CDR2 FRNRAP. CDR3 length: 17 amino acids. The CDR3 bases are TGTGCTAGTGGTTCCGGACAGGACGCAAGCTCCTACAATGAGCAGTTCTTC. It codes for CASGSGQDASSYNEQFF. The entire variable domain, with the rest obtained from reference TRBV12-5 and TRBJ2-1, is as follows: DARVTQTPRHKVTEMGQEVTMRCQPILGHNTVFWYRQTMMQGLELLAYFRNRAPLDDSGMPKDRFSAEMPDATLATLKIQPSEPRDSAVYFCASGSGQDASSYNEQFFGPGTRLTVL.

CDR3 sequence reads: CASSLFGTGGLYGYTF. CDR3 in DNA: TGCGCCAGCAGCTTATTTGGGACAGGGGGTCTCTATGGCTACACCTTC. The rearrangement joins TRBV5-1 to TRBJ1-2, with TRBD1 identical over 11 bases. CDR1 is SGHRS and CDR2 is YFSETQ in the germline V gene. This CDR3 comprises 16 residues. J lost 4 bases, V lost 2 bases, and 7 bases had no gene match.

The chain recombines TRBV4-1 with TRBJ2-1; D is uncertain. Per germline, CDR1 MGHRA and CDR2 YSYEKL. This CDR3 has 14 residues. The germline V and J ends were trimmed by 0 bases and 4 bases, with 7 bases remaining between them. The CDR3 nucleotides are TGCGCCAGCAGCCAAGAAGGAGCGTACAATGAGCAGTTCTTC. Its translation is CASSQEGAYNEQFF.